This T cell receptor beta chain was documented in a study of T cell changes during pregnancy in multiple sclerosis. Profiling relied on immunoSEQ multiplex PCR, and the TCRdb table lists in-frame clones only, not all of them. This table holds about 60,000 clones, around 90% found once. This CDR3 is built from 14 residues. Trimming removed 4 bases at V and 4 bases at J, with 15 bases between. The germline V gene encodes CDR1 SGDLS and CDR2 YYNGEE. Sample: CD4+ T cells from peripheral blood mononuclear cells, taken after pregnancy. The chain joins TRBV9 to TRBJ2-7; tentatively, D is TRBD1 (6 bases). The TCR was taken from a female donor in good health, enrolled as a control in a pregnancy study. CDR3 loop: CASSPRDTDYEQYF. The DNA for the CDR3 is TGTGCCAGCAGCCCCCGGGACACGGATTACGAGCAGTACTTC.